This is a list of T cell receptor beta chains from one sample in a study of T cells in localized non-small cell lung cancer. Method: immunoSEQ multiplex PCR; TCRdb's copy keeps in-frame clones and lacks some. The table records some 36,000 clones, roughly 90% of them present only once. The sequenced sample was peripheral blood mononuclear cells, obtained before any cancer treatment. The receptor set was obtained from an older male donor with stage II lung adenocarcinoma. Both conserved end residues are part of each CDR3. A D gene is named only where the DNA matches it firmly. Where a row states a size, it is once, few, many or the class of an expanded clone; other rows omit it.

clone size | J gene | V gene | D gene | CDR3 protein | CDR3 DNA
. | TRBJ1-1 | TRBV30 | TRBD1 | CAWSRKTGVTEAFF | TGTGCCTGGAGTCGCAAGACAGGGGTCACTGAAGCTTTCTTT
medium-sized | TRBJ1-1 | TRBV19 | . | CASSSPDILNTEAFF | TGTGCCAGTAGTAGCCCTGACATCCTGAACACTGAAGCTTTCTTT
. | TRBJ2-1 | TRBV11-2 | . | CASSSLSGRRNEQFF | TGTGCCAGCAGCTCCCTTAGCGGCAGAAGGAATGAGCAGTTCTTC
. | TRBJ2-7 | TRBV2 | . | CASSAGLPLGGQYF | TGTGCCAGCAGCGCGGGACTTCCTCTGGGCGGGCAGTACTTC
. | TRBJ2-1 | TRBV27 | . | CASSLSMARYNEQFF | TGTGCCAGCAGTTTATCGATGGCTAGATACAATGAGCAGTTCTTC
few | TRBJ1-6 | TRBV4-1 | TRBD1 | CASSQAGGGSPLHF | TGCGCCAGCAGCCAGGCAGGGGGCGGTTCACCCCTCCACTTT
. | TRBJ1-5 | TRBV28 | . | CASSPQGRNLQPQHF | TGTGCCAGCAGTCCCCAGGGACGGAACCTTCAGCCCCAGCATTTT
. | TRBJ2-1 | TRBV23-1 | TRBD2 | CASSQSIGLARNEQFF | TGCGCCAGCAGTCAATCGATTGGACTAGCGCGGAATGAGCAGTTCTTC
once | TRBJ1-2 | TRBV19 | . | CASSLRQATGDNYTF | TGTGCCAGTAGTCTCAGACAGGCCACAGGTGATAACTACACCTTC
. | TRBJ2-5 | TRBV7-9 | TRBD2 | CASRRLAEETQYF | TGTGCCAGCAGGCGACTAGCCGAAGAGACCCAGTACTTC
. | TRBJ2-7 | TRBV7-2 | TRBD1 | CASSLFGQGASEQYF | TGTGCCAGCAGCTTATTCGGACAGGGGGCTTCCGAGCAGTACTTC
. | TRBJ2-7 | TRBV5-1 | TRBD2 | CASNPGGGIYEQYF | TGCGCCAGCAACCCCGGGGGAGGGATCTACGAGCAGTACTTC
. | TRBJ2-1 | TRBV19 | . | CASSITGNYNEQFF | TGTGCCAGTAGTATAACAGGGAACTACAATGAGCAGTTCTTC
. | TRBJ1-1 | TRBV2 | . | CASSVGGNTEAFF | TGTGCCAGCAGTGTTGGTGGTAACACTGAAGCTTTCTTT
. | TRBJ1-1 | TRBV18 | . | CASSIQGMNTEAFF | TGTGCCAGCTCAATACAGGGCATGAACACTGAAGCTTTCTTT
. | TRBJ2-5 | TRBV18 | . | CASSPPIQETQYF | TGTGCCAGCTCACCCCCAATCCAAGAGACCCAGTACTTC
. | TRBJ1-2 | TRBV2 | . | CASTRAGDYGYTF | TGTGCCAGCACTAGGGCTGGTGACTATGGCTACACCTTC
. | TRBJ2-3 | TRBV19 | . | CASSIADTQYF | TGTGCCAGTAGTATAGCAGATACGCAGTATTTT
. | TRBJ2-3 | TRBV2 | TRBD1 | CASSYRGRTDTQYF | TGTGCCAGCAGCTACAGGGGAAGAACAGATACGCAGTATTTT
. | TRBJ2-3 | TRBV19 | . | CASSASGHSTDTQYF | TGTGCCAGTAGTGCCTCGGGACACTCCACAGATACGCAGTATTTT
few | TRBJ2-7 | TRBV21-1 | . | CASTPITAEYEQYF | TGTGCCAGCACCCCTATAACAGCTGAATACGAGCAGTACTTC
. | TRBJ1-2 | TRBV6-1 | TRBD1 | CASSGQGAGANYGYTF | TGTGCCAGCAGTGGGCAGGGGGCAGGAGCTAACTATGGCTACACCTTC
. | TRBJ2-3 | TRBV4-2 | . | CASSQTTDTQYF | TGTGCCAGCAGCCAAACTACAGATACGCAGTATTTT
. | TRBJ2-5 | TRBV6-6 | . | CASSYSQGQRGETQYF | TGTGCCAGCAGTTACTCGCAGGGTCAGAGAGGAGAGACCCAGTACTTC
. | TRBJ2-7 | TRBV28 | TRBD2 | CASSLGLALSYEQYF | TGTGCCAGCAGTTTAGGACTAGCGCTGTCCTACGAGCAGTACTTC
. | TRBJ1-5 | TRBV4-1 | . | CASSQEETINQPQHF | TGCGCCAGCAGCCAAGAAGAGACGATCAATCAGCCCCAGCATTTT
. | TRBJ1-2 | TRBV5-8 | . | CASSLLGSGSDYGYTF | TGTGCCAGCAGCCTCCTGGGTAGTGGAAGTGACTATGGCTACACCTTC
. | TRBJ2-1 | TRBV2 | TRBD1 | CASSESRTGGYNEQFF | TGTGCCAGCAGTGAATCAAGGACAGGGGGCTACAATGAGCAGTTCTTC
. | TRBJ2-7 | TRBV6-5 | . | CASSYPPSHEQYF | TGTGCCAGCAGTTACCCTCCGTCTCACGAGCAGTACTTC
. | TRBJ2-2 | TRBV7-8 | . | CASSLGGRTNTGELFF | TGTGCCAGCAGTCTTGGGGGGAGGACGAACACCGGGGAGCTGTTTTTT
once | TRBJ1-2 | TRBV5-1 | . | CASSRDTRNYGYTF | TGCGCCAGCAGCAGGGATACGAGGAACTATGGCTACACCTTC
. | TRBJ2-7 | TRBV6-1 | TRBD2 | CASVKREHEQYF | TGTGCCAGCGTAAAGCGGGAGCACGAGCAGTACTTC
. | TRBJ1-1 | TRBV5-8 | . | CASRPPAGRAKDTEAFF | TGTGCCAGCAGACCACCCGCCGGGAGGGCGAAAGACACTGAAGCTTTCTTT
once | TRBJ2-5 | TRBV6-1 | . | CASSEAPRRRKTQYF | TGTGCCAGCAGTGAAGCGCCACGGAGGCGTAAGACCCAGTACTTC
few | TRBJ1-2 | TRBV19 | . | CASSPRTEKNYGYTF | TGTGCCAGTAGTCCTAGGACAGAAAAGAACTATGGCTACACCTTC
. | TRBJ1-5 | TRBV28 | . | CASSPGKRGGNQPQHF | TGTGCCAGCAGTCCGGGGAAAAGGGGAGGTAATCAGCCCCAGCATTTT
. | TRBJ1-2 | TRBV2 | . | CASSARDAQLSGYTF | TGTGCCAGCAGTGCCAGGGACGCCCAATTGAGCGGCTACACCTTC
. | TRBJ2-2 | TRBV9 | . | CASSVSLRTGELFF | TGTGCCAGCAGCGTATCCCTACGCACCGGGGAGCTGTTTTTT
. | TRBJ1-1 | TRBV30 | . | CAWTKPGGSTEAFF | TGTGCCTGGACCAAACCGGGAGGGAGCACTGAAGCTTTCTTT
. | TRBJ2-6 | TRBV27 | . | CASSLGLPGANVLTF | TGTGCCAGCAGTTTAGGGTTACCTGGGGCCAACGTCCTGACTTTC
. | TRBJ1-2 | TRBV10-3 | . | CAISGQDYGYTF | TGTGCCATCAGTGGACAGGACTATGGCTACACCTTC
. | TRBJ1-2 | TRBV6-5 | . | CASRESRTYGYTF | TGTGCCAGCAGGGAAAGCCGGACGTATGGCTACACCTTC
. | TRBJ2-3 | TRBV19 | TRBD1 | CASSRTGGRTDTQYF | TGTGCCAGTAGTAGAACAGGGGGGAGGACAGATACGCAGTATTTT
. | TRBJ1-4 | TRBV25-1 | . | CASSEYLMGRVEKLFF | TGTGCCAGCAGTGAATATCTGATGGGGAGGGTTGAAAAACTGTTTTTT
. | TRBJ1-5 | TRBV2 | . | CASSESSHSNQPQHF | TGTGCCAGCAGTGAAAGCAGCCATAGCAATCAGCCCCAGCATTTT
once | TRBJ2-1 | TRBV29-1 | TRBD1 | CSVETGQGARNEQFF | TGCAGCGTTGAAACGGGACAGGGGGCGCGTAATGAGCAGTTCTTC
. | TRBJ2-5 | TRBV7-2 | TRBD1 | CASSSAGTGNGETQYF | TGTGCCAGCAGCTCAGCCGGGACAGGGAATGGAGAGACCCAGTACTTC
. | TRBJ1-1 | TRBV7-2 | . | CASKPTQGGTEAFF | TGTGCCAGCAAACCCACACAGGGTGGTACTGAAGCTTTCTTT
. | TRBJ1-2 | TRBV29-1 | TRBD1 | CSARTYTGGAYGYTF | TGCAGCGCCCGGACCTATACAGGGGGCGCGTACGGCTACACCTTC
. | TRBJ1-2 | TRBV6-5 | . | CASSYGEGGYTF | TGTGCCAGCAGTTACGGGGAGGGGGGCTACACCTTC
. | TRBJ2-1 | TRBV7-2 | . | CASSPSMRQFF | TGTGCCAGCAGCCCCTCAATGAGGCAGTTCTTC
. | TRBJ2-1 | TRBV7-9 | . | CASSPRTVYNEQFF | TGTGCCAGCAGCCCTAGGACAGTTTACAATGAGCAGTTCTTC
. | TRBJ2-7 | TRBV5-1 | . | CASSLGSDSTYEQYF | TGCGCCAGCAGCTTGGGGTCGGACTCGACCTACGAGCAGTACTTC
. | TRBJ1-2 | TRBV6-1 | . | CASSEERVPPWGYTF | TGTGCCAGCAGTGAAGAGAGGGTTCCCCCATGGGGCTACACCTTC
once | TRBJ2-5 | TRBV6-5 | TRBD2 | CAVTSGSGETQYF | TGTGCCGTGACTAGCGGGAGTGGAGAGACCCAGTACTTC
. | TRBJ2-4 | TRBV7-2 | . | CASSLVATNIQYF | TGTGCCAGCAGCTTAGTAGCGACTAACATTCAGTACTTC
. | TRBJ1-2 | TRBV9 | TRBD1 | CASSPPGQNYGYTF | TGTGCCAGCAGCCCTCCGGGACAGAACTATGGCTACACCTTC